This record concerns one T cell receptor beta chain sequence. Per the germline V gene, CDR1 is SGHNT and CDR2 is YYREEE (reference sequence). V was clipped by 4 bases and J by 0 bases; unmatched bases: 7. This CDR3 spans 16 amino acids. This entry belongs to a study of blood T cell repertoires in COVID-19. Study at large: The analysed material was cDNA or gDNA that came from T cells, B-cell-depleted T cells, or PBMCs.

Per the original methods: From reference gene primer amplification, estimates of nucleated cell counts were derived. Using immunoSEQ multiplex PCR, the repertoire was profiled, and TCRdb retains in-frame clones only, with some absent. D and trimming were read from the DNA, whereas the V and J calls and clone size are those reported in that table. The repertoire consists of roughly 200,000 clones, with around 84% occurring once and the leading ten covering 15% to 20%. This clonotype was sampled from a woman aged 80 or over with active or convalescent COVID-19. The material sequenced was peripheral blood. J is TRBJ2-3 and V is TRBV5-4; 8 positions agree with TRBD2. CDR3 nucleotides: TGTGCCAGCAGCCCTGGGGAGCGGGGGAGCACAGATACGCAGTATTTT. It yields the protein CASSPGERGSTDTQYF. The variable domain in full, completed from reference TRBV5-4 and TRBJ2-3, reads ETGVTQSPTHLIKTRGQQVTLRCSSQSGHNTVSWYQQALGQGPQFIFQYYREEENGRGNFPPRFSGLQFPNYSSELNVNALELDDSALYLCASSPGERGSTDTQYFGPGTRLTVL.